This record looks at one T cell receptor (beta chain) sequence and its context. As yet, its antigen is unknown. A far larger clone is one base from this, pointing to a likely read error. Germline values: CDR1 SQVTM, CDR2 ANQGSEA. The CDR3 is 12 residues long. The quantity of DNA used in unsorted PBMC replicate PCRs was 250 to 350 ng, corresponding to tens of thousands of T cell genomes. Per the original data handling: Junction-only immunoSEQ sequences carried no quality scores, so filtering differed. Here immunoSEQ multiplex PCR was the method, and the copy in TCRdb shows in-frame clones only, minus some. That table is the source of V, J and clone size, and D and trimming were worked out from the DNA. The repertoire holds roughly 490,000 clones, with 60% to 85% as singletons. Donors were healthy HIV-negative adults without recent acute infections or vaccinations. The data belong to a study of shared clonotypes between healthy human individuals.

Whole-study results and caveats: Sampling was confined to blood; repertoires within tissues likely differ.

The receptor comes from a woman between 40 and 50 years old in good health. Some clones in this sample may be carry-over from other donors' samples. This rearrangement joins TRBV29-1 to TRBJ1-2; D not certain. The specimen was PBMCs. CDR3 in amino acids: CTVEDHNYGYTF. The CDR3 DNA follows: TGCACCGTTGAAGACCATAACTATGGCTACACCTTC. Looking up the rest from reference TRBV29-1 and TRBJ1-2 gives the full variable domain: SAVISQKPSRDICQRGTSLTIQCQVDSQVTMMFWYRQQPGQSLTLIATANQGSEATYESGFVIDKFPISRPNLTFSTLTVSNMSPEDSSIYLCTVEDHNYGYTFGSGTRLTVV.